One TCR beta chain is described in this entry. The data belong to a study of blood T cell repertoires in COVID-19. Study-level information: PBMCs, B-cell-depleted T cells, or T cells were the source of the cDNA or gDNA that made up the material.

V lost 2 bases, J lost 3 bases, and 8 bases lay in between. CDR3 length: 14 residues. Germline assignment: CDR1 MNHEY and CDR2 SVGEGT. Sequencing was performed with immunoSEQ multiplex PCR; in TCRdb, only in-frame clones are kept and a portion is missing. The sample holds roughly 240,000 clones, approximately 85% seen once. The source of this sequence is a woman between 50 and 59 years old who had recovered from COVID-19. Sequencing was done on a sample of PBMCs or T cells enriched from blood (not recorded which). V usage is TRBV6-2 or TRBV6-3 and J usage is TRBJ1-5; D is possibly TRBD1 (5 bases). The CDR3 nucleotides are TGTGCCAGCAGTTACGGGGGGATCAATCAGCCCCAGCATTTT. Its protein is CASSYGGINQPQHF.